These 22 T cell receptor beta chains were all obtained from the same sample, sequenced in a study of blood T cell repertoires in COVID-19. Profiled with immunoSEQ multiplex PCR; TCRdb holds only in-frame clones, not every one. The top ten hold 6.6% of the sample, which has some 270,000 clones, around 83% seen once. The sequenced material came from PBMCs or T cells enriched from blood (not recorded which). The receptors shown here come from a woman between 50 and 59 years old who had been exposed to COVID-19.

The chain couples TRBV7-6 to TRBJ2-1; 8 bases are a match to TRBD1. Germline assignment: CDR1 SGHVS and CDR2 FNYEAQ. The CDR3 contains 15 residues. V shed 0 bases, J shed 9 bases, and the junction held 7 bases outside the gene matches. CDR3 protein: CASSLAVTGDREQFF. The DNA for the CDR3 is TGTGCCAGCAGCTTAGCCGTGACAGGGGACCGTGAGCAGTTCTTC.

This chain links TRBV5-4 with TRBJ2-7; the match to TRBD1 covers 7 bases. V gave up 4 bases and J gave up 4 bases; unmatched junction bases: 8. CDR1 is SGHNT and CDR2 is YYREEE in the germline V gene (reference sequence). This CDR3 region has 14 residues. CDR3 coding DNA: TGTGCCAGCAGCCAACAGGGGTCCGCATACGAGCAGTACTTC. It yields the protein CASSQQGSAYEQYF.

The chain carries TRBV7-8 and TRBJ1-1, with 7 bases that match TRBD1. The CDR3 runs 15 residues. V trimming: 1 base; J trimming: 6 bases; junction bases outside the gene matches: 8. Germline CDR1 reads SGHVS; CDR2 reads FQNEAQ. The CDR3 loop reads CASSLGQGAGSEAFF. CDR3 nucleotide sequence: TGTGCCAGCAGCTTAGGACAGGGCGCCGGGTCTGAAGCTTTCTTT.

V and J are TRBV4-1 and TRBJ2-3; D is perhaps TRBD2 (6 bases). Trimming pared 0 bases from V and 0 bases from J, leaving 13 bases between. The CDR3 is 17 residues long. Per the germline V gene, CDR1 is MGHRA and CDR2 is YSYEKL. This chain's CDR3 is CASSQDVTRGSTDTQYF. For the CDR3, the DNA is TGCGCCAGCAGCCAAGATGTTACACGGGGGAGCACAGATACGCAGTATTTT.

The chain employs TRBV19 and TRBJ1-2, with 7 bases lining up with TRBD1. The CDR3 covers 13 residues. CDR1 and CDR2 (germline): LNHDA, SQIVND (reference sequence). Trimming removed 9 bases from V and 1 base from J; junction bases left unmatched: 5. CDR3 DNA: TGTGCCAGGAACAGGGGATTTAACTATGGCTACACCTTC. Its protein is CARNRGFNYGYTF.

This clone has just a few counts. This chain links TRBV6-5 with TRBJ1-1; 8 bases line up with TRBD1. V shed 4 bases and J 4 bases; nucleotides not matched to a gene: 8. Per the germline V gene, CDR1 is MNHEY and CDR2 is SVGAGI. The CDR3 length is 15 residues. The CDR3 is CASSFGLDRATEAFF. CDR3 coding DNA: TGTGCCAGCAGTTTTGGCCTGGACAGGGCCACTGAAGCTTTCTTT.

In nucleotides, the CDR3 is TGTGCCAGCAGCCAGGATCCTAGACGTCCCGGGGAGCTGTTTTTT. Translated: CASSQDPRRPGELFF. This chain links TRBV3-1 (or the pseudogene TRBV3-2) with TRBJ2-2; D ambiguous. V was pared by 3 bases and J by 6 bases, with 14 bases between. The length of the CDR3 is 15 residues. Germline loops: CDR1 LGHDT, CDR2 YNNKEL (reference sequence).

There are a few counts of this clone. Other DNA sequences in this sample translate to the same CDR3. The chain carries TRBV4-3 and TRBJ1-1, with 8 bases identical to TRBD1. Trimming at V came to 1 base and at J to 8 bases, leaving 3 bases not matched to a gene. CDR1 is LGHNA, CDR2 YSLEER, per germline. The CDR3 has 13 residues. CDR3 sequence: CASSQVRQGEAFF. As DNA, the CDR3 is TGCGCCAGCAGCCAAGTTCGACAGGGGGAAGCTTTCTTT.

The chain joins TRBV9 to TRBJ1-1; weak D call: TRBD1 (5 bases). The CDR3 runs 13 residues. CDR1 and CDR2 from the germline V gene are SGDLS and YYNGEE. The V and J ends lost 4 bases and 1 base respectively, with 8 bases between them. Here the CDR3 reads CASSPTGNTEAFF. The CDR3 bases are TGTGCCAGCAGCCCCACAGGGAACACTGAAGCTTTCTTT.

The CDR3 DNA reads TGTGCCAGCAGCCCGACAGGCCCCCTTGGCTACACCTTC. This sequence encodes CASSPTGPLGYTF. This chain connects TRBV5-6 to TRBJ1-2; TRBD1 is a possible D gene (6 bases). V lost 4 bases, J lost 7 bases, and 14 bases lay in between. Germline V lookup: CDR1 SGHDT, CDR2 YYEEEE. This CDR3 is built from 13 residues.

The chain joins TRBV3-1 (or the pseudogene TRBV3-2) to TRBJ2-7, with TRBD1 identical over 10 bases. The CDR3 is 15 residues long. Germline CDR1 is LGHDT and CDR2 is YNNKEL (reference sequence). J gave up 5 bases and V 1 base, and 5 bases lay outside the gene matches. Here the CDR3 DNA reads TGTGCCAGCAGCCAAGTGAGGGACAGGGGTCACGAGCAGTACTTC. It is translated as CASSQVRDRGHEQYF.

This clone was seen just once. CDR3 region: CASSGQGAGEQFF. The CDR3 DNA is TGTGCCAGCTCGGGACAGGGGGCAGGTGAGCAGTTCTTC. The V and J genes are TRBV7-2 and TRBJ2-1, with 12 bases lining up with TRBD1. Germline CDR1 SGHTA, CDR2 FQGNSA. J lost 9 bases, V lost 8 bases, and 5 bases had no gene match. This CDR3 region has 13 residues.

The V and J genes are TRBV11-2 and TRBJ2-1; tentative D call: TRBD2 (6 bases). Germline values: CDR1 SGHAT, CDR2 FQNNGV. V lost 3 bases and J lost 2, with 8 bases in between. The CDR3 length is 14 residues. The CDR3 here is CASSFGEAYNEQFF. In DNA, the CDR3 is TGTGCCAGCAGCTTTGGGGAGGCCTACAATGAGCAGTTCTTC.

J is TRBJ1-6 and V is TRBV6-6; D ambiguous. The CDR3 loop spans 13 amino acids. Trimming took off 9 bases at V and 8 bases at J, with 14 bases between the two ends. The germline CDR1 and CDR2 sequences are MNHNY and SVGAGI (reference sequence). The CDR3 spells CASGSRRDSPLHF. In DNA, the CDR3 is TGTGCCAGTGGGTCGAGGCGGGATTCACCCCTCCACTTT.

This chain connects TRBV30 to TRBJ1-2, with D possibly being TRBD1 (6 bases). V lost 5 bases to trimming and J lost 4 bases, with 8 bases between them. Germline V gives CDR1 GTSNPN, CDR2 SVGIG (reference sequence). The CDR3 is 11 amino acids. CDR3: CAWGTPYGYTF. Here the CDR3 DNA reads TGTGCCTGGGGGACACCCTATGGCTACACCTTC.

This chain links TRBV3-1 (or the pseudogene TRBV3-2) with TRBJ1-2; 7 bases map to TRBD1. Germline V CDR1 and CDR2: LGHDT, YNNKEL (reference sequence). The CDR3 runs 14 residues. V was clipped by 2 bases and J by 8 bases; unmatched bases: 8. The CDR3 loop is CASSQPMTGQGYTF. The CDR3 nucleotides are TGTGCCAGCAGCCAACCGATGACAGGGCAGGGCTACACCTTC.

The V and J genes are TRBV19 and TRBJ1-2, with 11 bases lining up with TRBD1. The junction had 5 bases not matched to a gene; V was cut back by 4 bases and J by 4 bases. CDR1 and CDR2 (germline): LNHDA, SQIVND (reference sequence). The CDR3 has 15 amino acids. CDR3 amino acids: CASSRGQGAAYGYTF. CDR3 nucleotides: TGTGCCAGTAGTAGAGGACAGGGGGCGGCCTATGGCTACACCTTC.

The CDR3 bases are TGTGCCAGCAGTTTGCCCTGGACCATAGGGGCTCTAACGCAGTATTTT. Its translation is CASSLPWTIGALTQYF. The chain uses TRBV28 and TRBJ2-3, with a possible D match to TRBD1 (5 bases). Germline CDR1 MDHEN, CDR2 SYDVKM. The V gene lost 3 bases and the J gene lost 9 bases, with 22 bases spanning the gap. This CDR3 region has 16 residues.

Only a few counts were recorded for this clone. J is TRBJ2-2 and V is TRBV6-2 or TRBV6-3; D ambiguous. The CDR3 has 15 amino acids. V was clipped by 6 bases and J by 2 bases, with 13 bases between them. Germline V gives CDR1 MNHEY, CDR2 SVGEGT. The CDR3 is CASRPLLDNTGELFF. In nucleotides, the CDR3 is TGTGCCAGCAGACCTCTTCTAGACAACACCGGGGAGCTGTTTTTT.

The chain employs TRBV7-2 and TRBJ2-3; unclear D gene. V lost 3 bases, J lost 5 bases, and 12 bases lay in between. Germline values: CDR1 SGHTA, CDR2 FQGNSA. This CDR3 spans 14 amino acids. The CDR3, as DNA: TGTGCCAGCAGCTTCAGAGTGCGAGGAGATACGCAGTATTTT. Protein: CASSFRVRGDTQYF.

The chain links TRBV19 to TRBJ1-5; 10 bases map to TRBD1. V lost 5 bases and J lost 2; bases outside the gene matches: 9. CDR1 is LNHDA and CDR2 is SQIVND in the germline V gene (reference sequence). CDR3 length: 17 residues. The CDR3 DNA reads as TGTGCCAGTAGTTCCCCCCCCGGGACAGGGGGCAATCAGCCCCAGCATTTT. Its translation: CASSSPPGTGGNQPQHF.

This clone showed up many times. This chain uses TRBV19 with TRBJ1-2, with TRBD1 identical over 10 bases. This CDR3 spans 15 amino acids. Germline CDR1 is LNHDA and CDR2 is SQIVND (reference sequence). V lost 6 bases and J lost 4; bases outside the gene matches: 8. CDR3 amino acids: CASSSGTGVSYGYTF. The CDR3 nucleotides read TGTGCCAGTAGCTCCGGGACAGGGGTGAGCTATGGCTACACCTTC.